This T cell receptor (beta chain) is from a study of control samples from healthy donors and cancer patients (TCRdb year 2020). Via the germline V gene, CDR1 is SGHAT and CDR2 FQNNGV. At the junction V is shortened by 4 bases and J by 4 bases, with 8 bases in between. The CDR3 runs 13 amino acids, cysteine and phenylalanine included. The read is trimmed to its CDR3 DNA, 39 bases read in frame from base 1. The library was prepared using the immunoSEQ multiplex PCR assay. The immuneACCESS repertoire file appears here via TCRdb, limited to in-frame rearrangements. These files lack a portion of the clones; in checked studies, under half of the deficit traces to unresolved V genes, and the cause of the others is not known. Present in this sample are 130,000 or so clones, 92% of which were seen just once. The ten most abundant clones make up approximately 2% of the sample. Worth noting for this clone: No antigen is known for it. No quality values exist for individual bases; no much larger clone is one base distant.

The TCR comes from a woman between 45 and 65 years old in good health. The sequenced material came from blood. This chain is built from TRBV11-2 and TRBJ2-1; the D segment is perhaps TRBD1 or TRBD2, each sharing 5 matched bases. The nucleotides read TGTGCCAGCAGCTCGGGGACGTACAATGAGCAGTTCTTC. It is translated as CASSSGTYNEQFF. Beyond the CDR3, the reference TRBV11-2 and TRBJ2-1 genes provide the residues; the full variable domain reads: EAGVAQSPRYKIIEKRQSVAFWCNPISGHATLYWYQQILGQGPKLLIQFQNNGVVDDSQLPKDRFSAERLKGVDSTLKIQPAKLEDSAVYLCASSSGTYNEQFFGPGTRLTVL.